This T cell receptor beta chain stems from a study of blood T cells in healthy people across ages. V was clipped by 6 bases and J by 5 bases; unmatched bases: 8. This CDR3 comprises 14 residues. Germline values: CDR1 DFQATT, CDR2 SNEGSKA (reference sequence). A J-beta primer mix and a sample-barcoded 5' primer were used in a second PCR of roughly 6 to 11 cycles. TCRdb recomputed calls from the 5' RACE reads with MiXCR, one row per CDR3 protein. The table lists about 570,000 distinct CDR3 sequences, approximately 30% of them singletons. This receptor was taken from a woman in her 70s in good health. Sequencing used blood. The J gene is TRBJ2-1, the V gene TRBV20-1, with 9 bases fitting TRBD2. The CDR3 nucleotides read TGCAGTGCAGCGTGGGCTAGCGGGGACAATGAGCAGTTCTTC. It is translated as CSAAWASGDNEQFF.